This T cell receptor beta chain was sequenced in a study of tumor and adjacent non-tumor tissue in lung cancer. Overall study: The patients, 10 to 11 men and roughly 5 women, were roughly 31 to 80 with stage I to III disease.

A modified ARM-PCR protocol with three rounds of nested PCR amplified TCRbeta. One entry per CDR3 protein results from TCRdb running MiXCR on the multiplex PCR reads. The top ten clones hold 37% of a sample with around 99,000 distinct CDR3 sequences, roughly 80% of them seen once. Germline lookup yields CDR1 DFQATT and CDR2 SNEGSKA (reference sequence). The CDR3 contains 14 residues. The template was RNA from unsorted bulk tissue. As concerns this clonotype: At one boundary the junction diverges from the germline segment, which might be a read error.

This rearrangement joins TRBV20-1 to TRBJ1-6; D gene ambiguous. Sample: lung tumor tissue. This TCR was sampled from a woman aged 60-75 years with non-small cell lung cancer. CDR3 loop: CSAGLERGDSPLHF. The CDR3 nucleotides read TGCAGTGCCGGACTGGAACGCGGCGATTCGCCCCTCCACTTT.